This is a list of T cell receptor beta chains from one sample in a study of PD-L1 blockade in urothelial cancer. The data were produced by immunoSEQ multiplex PCR, yet TCRdb's version contains in-frame clones alone and is incomplete. The repertoire holds 80,000 to 90,000 clones, with approximately 87% as singletons. The sample was PBMCs, taken around atezolizumab (anti-PD-L1) treatment. Receptors were obtained from a man between 60 and 70 years old with urothelial cancer. Each CDR3 is given with its conserved first and last residue. A D gene is named only where the DNA matches it firmly. The size entry is marked missing in some rows and otherwise reads once, few, many or a size class.

clone size,J gene,D gene,V gene,CDR3 protein,CDR3 DNA
-,TRBJ2-5,TRBD2,TRBV9,CASTQSGGSGQETQYF,TGTGCCAGCACCCAGTCGGGCGGGAGCGGACAAGAGACCCAGTACTTC
-,TRBJ1-2,-,TRBV7-9,CASSLDSEAYGYTF,TGTGCCAGCAGCTTAGATTCAGAGGCCTATGGCTACACCTTC
-,TRBJ2-2,TRBD1,TRBV5-1,CASSRDGQGRTGELFF,TGCGCCAGCAGCAGGGATGGACAGGGTCGCACCGGGGAGCTGTTTTTT
-,TRBJ2-2,TRBD1,TRBV7-3,CASSRGQGLDTGELFF,TGTGCCAGCAGCCGAGGACAGGGCCTGGACACCGGGGAGCTGTTTTTT
-,TRBJ1-4,-,TRBV9,CASSPRRGRPNEKLFF,TGTGCCAGCAGCCCAAGGCGAGGGCGCCCAAATGAAAAACTGTTTTTT
-,TRBJ1-1,-,TRBV6-5,CASSYYSPNTEAFF,TGTGCCAGCAGTTACTATAGCCCGAACACTGAAGCTTTCTTT
-,TRBJ1-2,TRBD1,TRBV14,CASSPKGAGYTF,TGTGCCAGCAGCCCCAAGGGGGCCGGCTACACCTTC
-,TRBJ2-5,-,TRBV5-1,CASSVTVQGRKETQYF,TGCGCCAGCAGCGTAACAGTTCAGGGGCGGAAAGAGACCCAGTACTTC
-,TRBJ2-4,-,TRBV7-9,CASSLGLARGFKNIQYF,TGTGCCAGCAGCTTAGGGTTGGCCAGAGGGTTCAAAAACATTCAGTACTTC
-,TRBJ1-1,TRBD1,TRBV11-2,CASRSRRGTGTEAFF,TGTGCCAGCAGGTCAAGGCGCGGGACAGGAACTGAAGCTTTCTTT
-,TRBJ2-7,TRBD2,TRBV6-5,CASSYGGGPYEQYF,TGTGCCAGCAGTTACGGGGGAGGGCCGTACGAGCAGTACTTC
few,TRBJ1-5,TRBD1,TRBV5-6,CASSTIQGARQPQHF,TGTGCCAGCAGCACCATACAGGGGGCGAGACAGCCCCAGCATTTT
once,TRBJ2-1,TRBD1,TRBV4-2,CASSQDDGQGNNEQFF,TGTGCCAGCAGCCAAGATGATGGACAGGGGAACAATGAGCAGTTCTTC
few,TRBJ2-1,-,TRBV7-3,CASSLRGASNNEQFF,TGTGCCAGCAGCCTACGGGGGGCCTCAAACAATGAGCAGTTCTTC
-,TRBJ2-2,-,TRBV11-2,CASSLDRGIGELFF,TGTGCCAGCAGCTTAGATCGGGGGATCGGGGAGCTGTTTTTT
many,TRBJ2-7,-,TRBV30,CAWSVQGYEQYF,TGTGCCTGGAGTGTACAGGGCTACGAGCAGTACTTC
-,TRBJ2-1,TRBD2,TRBV7-8,CASSLAISGGFEQFF,TGTGCCAGCAGCTTAGCGATTAGCGGGGGTTTTGAGCAGTTCTTC
-,TRBJ1-6,TRBD1,TRBV9,CASSPGQGGNSPLHF,TGTGCCAGCAGCCCCGGACAGGGAGGTAATTCACCCCTCCACTTT
few,TRBJ1-1,-,TRBV19,CASSYGGTEAFF,TGTGCCAGTAGTTACGGTGGCACTGAAGCTTTCTTT
-,TRBJ2-5,TRBD2,TRBV19,CASSTTGTSGQETQYF,TGTGCCAGTAGCACTACCGGGACTAGCGGGCAAGAGACCCAGTACTTC
once,TRBJ2-6,-,TRBV18,CASFTADNSGANVLTF,TGTGCCAGTTTCACAGCGGATAACTCTGGGGCCAACGTCCTGACTTTC
-,TRBJ2-1,-,TRBV4-1,CASSQTYSYNEQFF,TGCGCCAGCAGCCAAACTTACTCCTACAATGAGCAGTTCTTC
-,TRBJ1-2,-,TRBV27,CASSLGGFGYTF,TGTGCCAGCAGTTTGGGAGGGTTCGGCTACACCTTC
-,TRBJ1-1,-,TRBV6-1,CASSVGLAGAFF,TGTGCCAGCAGTGTCGGGCTCGCGGGAGCTTTCTTT
-,TRBJ2-7,-,TRBV6-5,CASSYSPGHVAYEQYF,TGTGCCAGCAGTTATTCCCCGGGACACGTCGCCTACGAGCAGTACTTC
-,TRBJ2-7,-,TRBV6-5,CASSTRDRSYEQYF,TGTGCCAGCAGTACCCGCGACAGATCCTACGAGCAGTACTTC
-,TRBJ2-2,-,TRBV29-1,CSVDTSFGELFF,TGCAGCGTTGACACTAGCTTCGGGGAGCTGTTTTTT
-,TRBJ2-1,-,TRBV11-3,CASSLDRRGISYNEQFF,TGTGCCAGCAGCTTAGATCGGAGGGGAATTTCCTACAATGAGCAGTTCTTC
-,TRBJ1-2,-,TRBV25-1,CASSGHRRRAEGYTF,TGTGCCAGCAGTGGCCACCGCAGGAGGGCGGAGGGCTACACCTTC
-,TRBJ1-1,-,TRBV27,CASSLGRAGAEAFF,TGTGCCAGCAGTTTGGGACGTGCGGGGGCTGAAGCTTTCTTT
-,TRBJ1-5,-,TRBV12-5,CASVLGQPQHF,TGTGCTAGTGTCCTAGGACAGCCCCAGCATTTT
-,TRBJ1-5,-,TRBV2,CASSEAGRRGNQPQHF,TGTGCCAGCAGTGAAGCGGGGAGGCGGGGCAATCAGCCCCAGCATTTT
-,TRBJ2-2,TRBD1,TRBV5-1,CASSLVGTGNTGELFF,TGCGCCAGCAGCTTGGTTGGGACAGGGAACACCGGGGAGCTGTTTTTT
-,TRBJ2-3,TRBD2,TRBV9,CASSVGSGGITDTQYF,TGTGCCAGCAGCGTAGGTAGCGGGGGGATCACAGATACGCAGTATTTT
-,TRBJ2-7,TRBD2,TRBV30,CAWSSGLAGGRYEQYF,TGTGCCTGGAGTTCGGGACTAGCGGGGGGAAGGTACGAGCAGTACTTC
-,TRBJ2-1,-,TRBV7-3,CASSKTGGASYNEQFF,TGTGCCAGCAGCAAGACTGGCGGGGCCTCCTACAATGAGCAGTTCTTC
-,TRBJ2-1,-,TRBV14,CASSQVGSVWQFF,TGTGCCAGCAGCCAAGTTGGGAGCGTATGGCAGTTCTTC
-,TRBJ1-1,TRBD1,TRBV5-1,CASSSGTGGDTEAFF,TGCGCCAGCAGCTCCGGGACAGGGGGCGATACTGAAGCTTTCTTT
few,TRBJ2-3,-,TRBV10-3,CASTGARGTDTQYF,TGTGCCTCCACGGGGGCGCGGGGGACAGATACGCAGTATTTT
-,TRBJ1-2,-,TRBV2,CASRRTPTNGYTF,TGTGCCAGCAGGCGGACACCGACGAATGGCTACACCTTC